These 12 T cell receptor beta chains share one sample of origin, sequenced in a study of blood T cell repertoires in COVID-19. The method was immunoSEQ multiplex PCR; TCRdb's version includes in-frame clones alone and lacks a portion of them. Seen here are about 31,000 clones, around nine tenths observed once, and the top ten hold approximately 8.9%. Sequencing was carried out using peripheral blood. The receptors stem from a man in his sixties or seventies with active or convalescent COVID-19.

The chain recombines TRBV28 with TRBJ2-1; TRBD2 aligns across 9 bases. The CDR3 covers 16 residues. The J segment lost 6 bases and the V segment lost 7 bases, leaving 13 bases of the junction unmatched. Germline lookup yields CDR1 MDHEN and CDR2 SYDVKM. The CDR3 region has the DNA TGTGCCAGCACCAGATTGTGGGGACTAGCTTCCAATGAGCAGTTCTTC. Translation: CASTRLWGLASNEQFF.

V is TRBV7-3 and J is TRBJ1-2; 9 bases are shared with TRBD1. With V trimmed by 4 bases and J by 8 bases, 5 bases remained unmatched. The germline CDR1 and CDR2 sequences are SGHTA and FQGTGA. CDR3 length equals 13 residues. As DNA, the CDR3 is TGTGCCAGCAGCTCGGGACAGGGCGAAGGCTACACCTTC. Translating gives CASSSGQGEGYTF.

The genes are TRBV5-1 and TRBJ2-5; TRBD1 is a possible D gene (5 bases). CDR1 and CDR2 from the germline V gene are SGHRS and YFSETQ. Between the trimmed V and J ends, which lost 0 bases and 4 bases, there was a span of 10 bases. CDR3 length equals 14 residues. The CDR3 DNA sequence: TGCGCCAGCAGCTTGGCTATGCAGGGAGAGACCCAGTACTTC. Its translation is CASSLAMQGETQYF.

The chain is built from TRBV5-6 and TRBJ2-1, with 8 bases aligning to TRBD2. This CDR3 is built from 14 residues. The V segment lost 3 bases and the J segment 4 bases; nucleotides outside the gene matches: 3. Germline V CDR1 and CDR2: SGHDT, YYEEEE. CDR3 DNA: TGTGCCAGCAGCTCCCTAGCGGGTTACAATGAGCAGTTCTTC. This sequence encodes CASSSLAGYNEQFF.

The chain links TRBV4-3 to TRBJ1-1; D might be TRBD1 (6 bases). V gave up 9 bases and J gave up 6 bases, with 14 bases separating them. Germline V lookup: CDR1 LGHNA, CDR2 YSLEER. The CDR3 totals 12 residues. CDR3 in DNA: TGCGCCAGTACCACAGGGTATGCTGAAGCTTTCTTT. It translates to CASTTGYAEAFF.

The gene calls are TRBV18 and TRBJ2-4, with 9 bases aligning to TRBD1. CDR1 is KGHSH and CDR2 is LQKENI in the germline V gene. V trimming: 3 bases; J trimming: 8 bases; junction bases outside the gene matches: 14. The CDR3 runs to 17 residues. In nucleotides, the CDR3 is TGTGCCAGCTCACCCCTCGGGACAGGGTTGTCGGCGGACATTCAGTACTTC. Its protein product is CASSPLGTGLSADIQYF.

The chain has TRBV4-1 and TRBJ1-1, with 7 bases lining up with TRBD1. CDR1 is MGHRA, CDR2 YSYEKL, per germline. V shed 0 bases and J 10 bases; nucleotides not matched to a gene: 11. The CDR3 contains 15 residues. The CDR3 protein is CASSQDIQGKMIAFF. As DNA, the CDR3 is TGCGCCAGCAGCCAAGATATACAGGGGAAGATGATAGCTTTCTTT.

The chain combines TRBV6-2 or TRBV6-3 with TRBJ1-3; D possibly corresponds to TRBD1 (6 bases). V gave up 4 bases and J gave up 0 bases, with 10 bases separating them. Germline CDR1 is MNHEY and CDR2 is SVGEGT. The CDR3 runs to 15 residues. CDR3 coding DNA: TGTGCCAGCAGTTTCGACAGGACCTCTGGAAACACCATATATTTT. Translated: CASSFDRTSGNTIYF.

This clone was seen a few times. The chain employs TRBV4-3 and TRBJ1-5, with D possibly being TRBD1 (5 bases). The germline V and J ends were trimmed by 0 bases and 6 bases, with 9 bases remaining between them. The CDR3 extends over 14 amino acids. The germline V gene encodes CDR1 LGHNA and CDR2 YSLEER. The CDR3 here is CASSQEQGPQPQHF. For the CDR3, the DNA is TGCGCCAGCAGCCAAGAGCAGGGCCCTCAGCCCCAGCATTTT.

This clone was seen only once. The chain carries TRBV6-4 and TRBJ1-1, with 7 bases aligning to TRBD1. CDR1 and CDR2 (germline): MRHNA, SNTAGT. This CDR3 region has 15 residues. Losses at the gene ends were 0 bases for V and 4 bases for J; bases not matched to a gene: 5. CDR3 sequence: CASSDSAGGSTEAFF. In nucleotides, the CDR3 is TGTGCCAGCAGTGACTCGGCAGGGGGGTCCACTGAAGCTTTCTTT.

The chain is built from TRBV16 and TRBJ1-2; D may be TRBD1 (6 bases). Germline V gene sequence: CDR1 KGHSY, CDR2 FQNENV. V dropped 4 bases and J dropped 0 bases, with 18 bases sitting between them. This CDR3 has 17 residues. CDR3 in amino acids: CASSLNRQVVANYGYTF. In DNA, the CDR3 is TGTGCCAGCAGCCTTAACAGACAGGTCGTAGCTAACTATGGCTACACCTTC.

This clone was seen once. The rearrangement uses TRBV6-4 and TRBJ2-2; 10 bases fit TRBD2. In germline, CDR1 is MRHNA, CDR2 SNTAGT. The CDR3 is made up of 13 amino acids. With 6 bases clipped from V and 5 bases from J, the junction kept 0 bases outside the gene matches. The CDR3 is CASRLAGTGELFF. The CDR3, as DNA: TGTGCCAGCAGACTAGCGGGAACCGGGGAGCTGTTTTTT.